The 10 T cell receptor beta chains below come from one sample, sequenced in a study of blood T cell repertoires in COVID-19. This table comes from immunoSEQ multiplex PCR, and its TCRdb copy is limited to in-frame clones, with some not included. The sample lists 55,000 to 70,000 clones; more than 70% were seen once. Sequenced material: PBMCs or T cells enriched from blood (not recorded which). The receptor source for this set is a woman in her thirties or forties who had recovered from COVID-19.

The V and J genes are TRBV27 and TRBJ1-2; D uncertain. The CDR3 has 12 residues. The germline V gene has CDR1 MNHEY and CDR2 SMNVEV (reference sequence). The germline V and J ends were trimmed by 5 bases and 6 bases, with 10 bases remaining between them. The CDR3 loop reads CASSRGNNGYTF. Written as DNA, the CDR3 is TGTGCCAGCAGTAGAGGGAACAATGGCTACACCTTC.

The V and J genes are TRBV3-1 (or the pseudogene TRBV3-2) and TRBJ2-7; possible D gene TRBD2, 5 bases. Germline V gene sequence: CDR1 LGHDT, CDR2 YNNKEL (reference sequence). This CDR3 contains 14 residues. V lost 2 bases to trimming and J lost 6 bases, with 14 bases between them. The CDR3 protein is CASSQRDRAGEQYF. The CDR3 DNA reads TGTGCCAGCAGCCAACGGGATAGGGCGGGCGAGCAGTACTTC.

The chain links TRBV11-2 to TRBJ2-2, with D possibly TRBD2 on 5 matching bases. Germline lookup yields CDR1 SGHAT and CDR2 FQNNGV. This CDR3 has 15 amino acids. With 6 bases removed from V and 6 bases from J, the gap between germline ends came to 17 bases. Here the CDR3 DNA reads TGTGCCAGCAGGACCCCCGGAGTACTAGCCGGGGAGCTGTTTTTT. As protein: CASRTPGVLAGELFF.

The rearrangement joins TRBV10-1 to TRBJ2-5; 8 bases are a match to TRBD2. Germline lookup yields CDR1 WNHNN and CDR2 SYGVQD (reference sequence). This CDR3 is built from 16 residues. V lost 0 bases to trimming and J lost 5 bases; unmatched junction nucleotides: 8. Written as DNA, the CDR3 is TGCGCCAGCAGTGAGTCCCGAGCGGGGGCGGCGGAGACCCAGTACTTC. This encodes CASSESRAGAAETQYF.

This clone has just one count. DNA for the CDR3: TGTGCCAGTAGTACCTCGGGACAATCCCTGCATAATTCACCCCTCCACTTT. Translating gives CASSTSGQSLHNSPLHF. The chain employs TRBV19 and TRBJ1-6; D may be TRBD1 (6 bases). This CDR3 is built from 17 residues. The germline CDR1 and CDR2 sequences are LNHDA and SQIVND (reference sequence). V was trimmed by 4 bases and J by 5 bases, leaving 18 bases between them. The full variable domain, completed using reference TRBV19 and TRBJ1-6, is DGGITQSPKYLFRKEGQNVTLSCEQNLNHDAMYWYRQDPGQGLRLIYYSQIVNDFQKGDIAEGYSVSREKKESFPLTVTSAQKNPTAFYLCASSTSGQSLHNSPLHFGNGTRLTVT.

The chain has TRBV10-3 and TRBJ1-4, with TRBD1 as a possible D gene (5 bases). Per germline, CDR1 ENHRY and CDR2 SYGVKD. The CDR3 sequence is 15 residues long. Trimming removed 0 bases from V and 3 bases from J, with 8 bases in between. CDR3 in amino acids: CAISESGGANEKLFF. DNA for the CDR3: TGTGCCATCAGTGAGTCTGGGGGGGCTAATGAAAAACTGTTTTTT.

The chain is built from TRBV3-1 (or the pseudogene TRBV3-2) and TRBJ2-2; 7 bases align to TRBD1. Germline V gives CDR1 LGHDT, CDR2 YNNKEL (reference sequence). The CDR3 is 15 amino acids. V lost 6 bases, J lost 5 bases, and 9 bases stayed unmatched. The CDR3 reads CASRPTGFPTGELFF. Here the CDR3 DNA reads TGTGCCAGCAGACCGACAGGGTTTCCGACCGGGGAGCTGTTTTTT.

The chain has TRBV19 and TRBJ1-1, with unresolved D. Deletions cut 4 bases from V and 2 bases from J, with 14 bases between. The CDR3 spans 15 residues. CDR1 LNHDA and CDR2 SQIVND come from the germline V gene (reference sequence). CDR3 in amino acids: CASSSYSGTNTEAFF. CDR3 nucleotides: TGTGCCAGTAGTAGTTACTCGGGTACAAACACTGAAGCTTTCTTT.

In this sample, this clone turned up a few times. The chain has TRBV4-2 and TRBJ1-2; maybe TRBD1 (5 bases). Germline CDR1 is LGHNA and CDR2 is YNFKEQ. This CDR3 has 13 amino acids. V lost 1 base and J 4 bases, leaving 7 bases between the germline ends. The DNA of the CDR3 is TGTGCCAGCAGCCAAGGACAGCTCTATGGCTACACCTTC. Protein product: CASSQGQLYGYTF.

The chain couples TRBV20-1 to TRBJ1-4, with TRBD1 matching 9 bases. This CDR3 spans 18 amino acids. The ends lost 3 bases at V and 4 bases at J; junction bases unmatched: 15. Germline values: CDR1 DFQATT, CDR2 SNEGSKA (reference sequence). The CDR3 DNA follows: TGCAGTGCTAGTCGGGGGACAGGGCCTCCTCGGGGTAATGAAAAACTGTTTTTT. Translating gives CSASRGTGPPRGNEKLFF.